Listed here is a single TCR beta chain. A much more abundant neighbour one base away suggests this may be a read error. The sample belongs to a study of T cells in Graves' hyperthyroidism and ophthalmopathy. The CDR3 is 14 amino acids. CDR1 and CDR2 (germline): ENHRY, SYGVKD. TCR beta CDR3 regions were amplified from RNA. First-round RT-PCR of the TCR CDR3 relied on the HTBI primer set. One entry per CDR3 protein, called by TCRdb with MiXCR from the multiplex PCR reads. The sample includes around 600,000 distinct CDR3 sequences, 15% to 19% of them seen just once. Material for sequencing was blood. The receptor's source is a woman aged 25 to 45 with Graves' hyperthyroidism. This chain links TRBV10-3 with TRBJ1-2; TRBD1 matches 7 bases. The CDR3 spells CAISGIDREYGHTF. CDR3 nucleotide sequence: TGTGCCATCAGTGGGATTGACAGGGAATATGGCCACACCTTC.